This T cell receptor beta chain was captured by sequencing in a study of OX40 agonist ivuxolimab in advanced cancers. The protocol was immunoSEQ multiplex PCR, while the TCRdb copy is restricted to in-frame clones and leaves out a portion. The repertoire consists of 70,000 to 100,000 clones, with around 80% occurring once and the leading ten covering around 1.1%. This CDR3 has 13 residues. Germline V gene lookup returns CDR1 SQVTM and CDR2 ANQGSEA. The V and J ends lost 5 bases and 1 base respectively, with 9 bases between them. This clone appeared a few times. The V call is TRBV29-1, the J call TRBJ1-5; no clear D gene. The starting material was CD4+ or CD8+ T cells sorted from blood, obtained in a trial of the OX40 agonist ivuxolimab. The sequence came from an adult with an advanced solid tumor such as melanoma, head and neck, liver or kidney cancer. The chain's CDR3 is CSVRVSSNQPQHF. DNA for the CDR3: TGCAGCGTTCGGGTGTCAAGCAATCAGCCCCAGCATTTT.